These 30 T cell receptor beta chains came from one sample sequenced in a study of T-cell reconstitution after alpha-beta-depleted transplantation in children. For TCRbeta, the library was prepared with unique molecular identifiers. TCRdb used MiXCR to reprocess the PCR reads, holding one entry per CDR3 protein. The data show hundreds of thousands of distinct CDR3 sequences, around 13% seen once. The sample was PBMCs, taken before TCRalphabeta/CD19-depleted stem cell transplant. The origin of the receptors is a girl aged 2 to 9 with congenital amegakaryocytic thrombocytopenia, due to receive a stem cell transplant.

The chain couples TRBV21-1 to TRBJ2-3; the table calls TRBD1, which could not be checked here. TRBV21-1 is a pseudogene. This CDR3 has 16 amino acids. For the CDR3, the DNA is TGTGCCACCTCCCGACGGACAGGGCGAGGCACAGATACGCAGTATTTT. Its protein product is CATSRRTGRGTDTQYF.

The chain employs TRBV30 and TRBJ2-2, with a possible D match to TRBD1 (5 bases). The CDR3 runs 14 residues. Trimming cost V 4 bases and J 4 bases, with 13 bases left between them. Germline V gives CDR1 GTSNPN, CDR2 SVGIG (reference sequence). Here the CDR3 reads CAWTIDRVTGELFF. CDR3 nucleotides: TGTGCCTGGACGATAGACAGAGTCACCGGGGAGCTGTTTTTT.

This chain links TRBV12-5 with TRBJ2-3, with unresolved D. V lost 7 bases, J lost 1 base, and 9 bases lay in between. The CDR3 is made up of 13 amino acids. Germline lookup yields CDR1 LGHNT and CDR2 FRNRAP. The DNA of the CDR3 is TGTGCTAGTGTCAATGATCGCACAGATACGCAGTATTTT. It is translated as CASVNDRTDTQYF.

This clonotype was picked up many times. The CDR3 bases are TGTGCCAGCAGTTACTCGAGGGGACAGCGGCATCAGCCCCAGCATTTT. This translates into CASSYSRGQRHQPQHF. This chain joins TRBV6-5 and TRBJ1-5; TRBD1 matches at 7 bases. The junction had 7 bases not matched to a gene; V was cut back by 0 bases and J by 5 bases. CDR3 size: 16 residues. Germline V CDR1 and CDR2: MNHEY, SVGAGI.

This clonotype was seen ten or more times. One end of the junction does not line up with germline, which may come from a read error. The chain uses TRBV5-1 and TRBJ1-6; D uncertain. CDR3 length: 12 residues. Germline CDR1 SGHRS, CDR2 YFSETQ. CDR3 sequence: CASSLGNSPLHF. The CDR3 DNA reads TGTGCCAGCAGCTTAGGGAATTCACCCCTCCACTTT.

This clonotype has ten or more counts. The chain carries TRBV12-3 or TRBV12-4 and TRBJ2-1; D perhaps matches TRBD1 (5 bases). CDR3 length: 13 residues. Trimming removed 6 bases from V and 6 bases from J, with 12 bases in between. Here the CDR3 DNA reads TGTGCCAGCAGCCTTATTACAGGCAATGAGCAGTTCTTC. Translation gives CASSLITGNEQFF.

DNA for the CDR3: TGCAGTGCTAGAGATGGGGGGGAGAATCCCTACGAGCAGTACTTC. It specifies CSARDGGENPYEQYF. The rearrangement joins TRBV20-1 to TRBJ2-7; TRBD2 matches 7 bases. Losses at the gene ends were 0 bases for V and 2 bases for J; bases not matched to a gene: 7. The CDR3 runs 15 residues. Germline V gene data show CDR1 as DFQATT and CDR2 as SNEGSKA (reference sequence).

This clonotype was recorded at least ten times. The rearrangement joins TRBV5-1 to TRBJ1-1, with 12 positions matching TRBD1. Unmatched junction bases numbered 6, after V lost 1 base and J lost 5 bases. This CDR3 has 16 amino acids. The germline V gene has CDR1 SGHRS and CDR2 YFSETQ. DNA of the CDR3: TGCGCCAGCAGCTTGTACCCGGGACAGGGGGCTACTGAAGCTTTCTTT. Residues: CASSLYPGQGATEAFF.

With respect to this clonotype: A much larger clone lies one base from this, so it may be a read error. This is likely a read error, given that the CDR3 carries no conserved phenylalanine or tryptophan at its end. V usage is TRBV7-6 and J usage is TRBJ2-3; D gene unclear. V was cut by 6 bases and J by 2 bases, with 6 bases left in between. This CDR3 contains 12 residues. Per the germline V gene, CDR1 is SGHVS and CDR2 is FNYEAQ. CDR3 sequence reads: CASSSHTDTQYY. Here the CDR3 DNA reads TGTGCCAGCAGTTCCCACACAGATACGCAGTATTAT.

This clonotype was observed a handful of times. Written as DNA, the CDR3 is TGCAGTGCCCGCGACAGGGGGCTTGTCCATGGGACCCAGTACTTC. It codes for CSARDRGLVHGTQYF. The rearrangement uses TRBV20-1 and TRBJ2-5, with TRBD1 matching over 10 bases. The CDR3 is 15 residues long. After removal of 6 bases from V and 7 bases from J, the junction contained 14 bases not matched to a gene. CDR1 and CDR2 from the germline V gene are DFQATT and SNEGSKA (reference sequence).

The gene calls are TRBV6-1 and TRBJ2-7, with D possibly being TRBD1 or TRBD2 (6 bases each). The germline CDR1 and CDR2 sequences are MNHNS and SASEGT. Trimming took off 2 bases at V and 7 bases at J, with 12 bases between the two ends. This CDR3 is 13 amino acids long. CDR3 in amino acids: CASSERGGGEQYF. The CDR3 coding sequence is TGTGCCAGCAGTGAAAGAGGAGGGGGAGAGCAGTACTTC.

In regard to this clonotype: The junction shows a germline mismatch at one end, possibly a read error. CDR3 amino acids: CTSCLQLAGGGAYNEQFF. The CDR3 DNA is TGTACCAGCTGTTTGCAGCTAGCGGGAGGGGGGGCCTACAATGAGCAGTTCTTC. The chain employs TRBV6-4 and TRBJ2-1; TRBD2 agrees at 12 bases. The CDR3 length is 18 residues. The germline CDR1 and CDR2 sequences are MRHNA and SNTAGT.

This clonotype was observed a handful of times. The J gene is TRBJ2-1, the V gene TRBV7-9; 9 bases match TRBD2. The CDR3 contains 16 residues. The J segment lost 5 bases and the V segment lost 1 base, leaving 6 bases of the junction unmatched. Germline loops: CDR1 SEHNR, CDR2 FQNEAQ (reference sequence). CDR3 residues: CASSLVSSGTHNEQFF. The CDR3 nucleotides are TGTGCCAGCAGCTTAGTATCTAGCGGGACCCACAATGAGCAGTTCTTC.

The genes are TRBV28 and TRBJ2-7; 13 bases agree with TRBD2. V shed 10 bases and J 7 bases; nucleotides not matched to a gene: 13. The CDR3 is made up of 15 amino acids. Germline-derived CDR1 and CDR2 are MDHEN and SYDVKM. The CDR3 reads CATTSGTSGVFEQYF. The CDR3 DNA follows: TGTGCCACCACATCCGGGACTAGCGGGGTATTTGAGCAGTACTTC.

This clonotype was seen a handful of times. This rearrangement joins TRBV5-1 to TRBJ2-7; D might be TRBD1 (6 bases). CDR1 and CDR2 from the germline V gene are SGHRS and YFSETQ. Trimming pared 3 bases from V and 3 bases from J, leaving 10 bases between. The CDR3 runs 13 residues. The CDR3 loop is CASSSRDIYEQYF. CDR3 DNA sequence: TGCGCCAGCAGCTCCCGGGACATCTACGAGCAGTACTTC.

The gene calls are TRBV4-1 and TRBJ2-3, with 7 nucleotides matching TRBD1. The V gene's germline CDR1 is MGHRA and CDR2 YSYEKL. There are 18 residues in the CDR3. The junction had 15 bases not matched to a gene; V was cut back by 0 bases and J by 6 bases. The CDR3 loop is CASSQDQGDTGYLDTQYF. CDR3 bases: TGCGCCAGCAGCCAAGATCAGGGGGACACCGGGTATTTGGATACGCAGTATTTT.

This clonotype was detected many times. CDR3 loop: CASSPQPGTGNEQFF. CDR3 in DNA: TGCGCCAGCAGCCCGCAACCCGGGACTGGAAATGAGCAGTTCTTC. V usage is TRBV5-1 and J usage is TRBJ2-1; possible D gene TRBD2, 6 bases. Trimming stripped 4 bases from V and 7 bases from J, with 18 bases between. The CDR3 consists of 15 residues. Germline V gene lookup returns CDR1 SGHRS and CDR2 YFSETQ.

The V and J genes are TRBV6-1 and TRBJ1-1, with a tentative D call TRBD1 (6 bases). In germline, CDR1 is MNHNS, CDR2 SASEGT. The CDR3 loop spans 14 amino acids. V shed 6 bases and J shed 1 base, with 12 bases lying between them. The CDR3 DNA reads TGTGCCAGCAGCGAAACGACAGGGAACACTGAAGCTTTCTTT. Protein: CASSETTGNTEAFF.

This chain joins TRBV7-9 and TRBJ2-1; D is ambiguous. The CDR3 loop spans 16 amino acids. The V and J ends lost 4 bases and 2 bases respectively, with 15 bases between them. Germline V CDR1 and CDR2: SEHNR, FQNEAQ (reference sequence). The CDR3 region is CASSSGRPYPYNEQFF. The CDR3 nucleotides are TGTGCCAGCAGCTCCGGACGACCTTACCCCTACAATGAGCAGTTCTTC.

The chain has TRBV19 and TRBJ2-6; TRBD2 matches at 7 bases. Trimming removed 7 bases from V and 2 bases from J; junction bases left unmatched: 14. CDR1 LNHDA and CDR2 SQIVND come from the germline V gene (reference sequence). The CDR3 totals 18 residues. The CDR3 DNA is TGTGCCAGTAACCAACTAGCGACATTAGCTGCTGGGGCCAACGTCCTGACTTTC. Residues: CASNQLATLAAGANVLTF.

This clonotype was detected only a few times. CDR3 nucleotide sequence: TGCGCCAGCAGCTTCGAAACAGGGGGCTTTATGAAGACCCAGTACTTC. This codes for CASSFETGGFMKTQYF. The chain links TRBV5-1 to TRBJ2-5, with 9 bases matching TRBD1. Trimming removed 2 bases from V and 6 bases from J; junction bases left unmatched: 11. This CDR3 comprises 16 residues. The germline V gene encodes CDR1 SGHRS and CDR2 YFSETQ.

This clonotype was seen many times. The V gene is TRBV29-1, the J gene TRBJ1-2; D is unresolved. Germline loops: CDR1 SQVTM, CDR2 ANQGSEA. The V end was cut by 5 bases, the J end by 3 bases, with 16 bases between. This CDR3 comprises 14 residues. The CDR3 spells CSVLASVSHYGYTF. The CDR3 DNA reads TGCAGCGTTCTTGCGTCTGTCAGCCACTATGGCTACACCTTC.

This clonotype came up many times. V is TRBV20-1 and J is TRBJ2-7; 7 bases line up with TRBD1. The CDR3 consists of 13 residues. J was trimmed by 4 bases and V by 3 bases; bases with no gene match: 6. CDR1 and CDR2 from the germline V gene are DFQATT and SNEGSKA (reference sequence). CDR3 protein: CSASFARGYEQYF. DNA of the CDR3: TGCAGTGCTAGTTTTGCCAGGGGGTACGAGCAGTACTTC.

The rearrangement uses TRBV5-1 and TRBJ1-1; tentatively, D is TRBD1 (6 bases). Per germline, CDR1 SGHRS and CDR2 YFSETQ. V dropped 4 bases and J dropped 6 bases, with 16 bases sitting between them. The CDR3 consists of 14 residues. The CDR3 spells CASSRGAELPEAFF. The CDR3 nucleotides read TGCGCCAGCAGCCGGGGGGCCGAGCTGCCTGAAGCTTTCTTT.

This clonotype showed up many times. The chain recombines TRBV29-1 with TRBJ2-1; possible D gene TRBD2, 5 bases. V lost 4 bases and J lost 1, with 8 bases in between. CDR1 and CDR2 (germline): SQVTM, ANQGSEA. CDR3 length: 13 amino acids. CDR3 loop: CSVGSGSYNEQFF. CDR3 DNA: TGCAGCGTTGGGTCGGGATCCTACAATGAGCAGTTCTTC.

The V call is TRBV3-1, the J call TRBJ1-5, with D possibly matching TRBD1 (5 bases). The CDR3 runs 14 residues. The V gene lost 4 bases and the J gene lost 3 bases, with 10 bases spanning the gap. From germline, CDR1 is LGHDT and CDR2 YNNKEL (reference sequence). The CDR3 sequence: CASSRQGNNQPQHF. The DNA of the CDR3 is TGTGCCAGCAGCCGTCAGGGAAACAATCAGCCCCAGCATTTT.

This clonotype was recorded a few times. The V gene is TRBV7-8, the J gene TRBJ1-5; the D is unclear. V was shortened by 2 bases and J by 0 bases, with 8 bases between the two germline ends. The CDR3 sequence is 15 residues long. Germline CDR1 is SGHVS and CDR2 is FQNEAQ. CDR3 protein: CASSLKRVSNQPQHF. DNA for the CDR3: TGTGCCAGCAGCTTAAAAAGGGTTAGCAATCAGCCCCAGCATTTT. Complete variable domain (other parts from reference TRBV7-8 and TRBJ1-5): GAGVSQSPRYKVAKRGQDVALRCDPISGHVSLFWYQQALGQGPEFLTYFQNEAQLDKSGLPSDRFFAERPEGSVSTLKIQRTQQEDSAVYLCASSLKRVSNQPQHFGDGTRLSIL.

This clonotype was counted many times. CDR3 sequence reads: CSVVLGESNTEAFF. The CDR3 coding sequence is TGCAGCGTTGTGTTAGGAGAATCGAACACTGAAGCTTTCTTT. The chain combines TRBV29-1 with TRBJ1-1, with D unclear. Germline lookup yields CDR1 SQVTM and CDR2 ANQGSEA. The CDR3 spans 14 residues. With 4 bases removed from V and 1 base from J, the gap between germline ends came to 13 bases.

The rearrangement uses TRBV20-1 and TRBJ2-4, with D tentatively TRBD2 (6 bases). In germline, CDR1 is DFQATT, CDR2 SNEGSKA (reference sequence). The CDR3 has 15 amino acids. V was shortened by 5 bases and J by 0 bases, with 14 bases between the two germline ends. CDR3 loop: CSALGTSLAKNIQYF. In DNA form, the CDR3 reads TGCAGTGCTTTGGGGACTTCCTTAGCCAAAAACATTCAGTACTTC.

Remarks on this clonotype: A much larger clone lies one base from this, so it may be a read error. V gene TRBV20-1 combines with J gene TRBJ2-7; 7 bases agree with TRBD2. This CDR3 spans 19 amino acids. V lost 2 bases to trimming and J lost 4 bases; unmatched junction nucleotides: 23. Germline V gene data show CDR1 as DFQATT and CDR2 as SNEGSKA (reference sequence). This chain's CDR3 is CSARLAEVPKPVHGYEQYF. The CDR3 nucleotides are TGCAGTGCTAGACTAGCGGAAGTCCCAAAGCCAGTCCATGGATACGAGCAGTACTTC.